The rows below give T cell receptor beta chains drawn from one sample of a study of Tregs in tolerant kidney transplant recipients. TCRdb's copy holds only in-frame clones and misses some; the assay was immunoSEQ multiplex PCR. The table includes under 300,000 clones, around 82% detected once. The sample was CD4+ T cells from blood. Receptors originate from a human donor in good health. CDR3s include the opening cysteine and the closing phenylalanine or tryptophan. Each record gives: V gene, clone size, D gene, J gene, CDR3 DNA, CDR3 protein. A D gene is named only where the DNA matches it firmly. For some rows the clone size is stated as once, few or many, or as a class when expanded; others skip it.

V: TRBV25-1; size: -; D: -; J: TRBJ2-1; DNA: TGTGCCAGCAGTAACAGACCGGCCTACAATGAGCAGTTCTTC; CDR3: CASSNRPAYNEQFF
V: TRBV4-2; size: -; D: -; J: TRBJ1-2; DNA: TGTGCCAGCAGCCAGGGACCTCTGCGGGGCTACACCTTC; CDR3: CASSQGPLRGYTF
V: TRBV7-2; size: -; D: -; J: TRBJ2-1; DNA: TGTGCCAGCAGCTCAGGTATGGGCGCTAGAAATGAGCAGTTCTTC; CDR3: CASSSGMGARNEQFF
V: TRBV25-1; size: few; D: TRBD2; J: TRBJ2-2; DNA: TGTGCCAGCAGTGGGGCGGGAGCCCCGAACACCGGGGAGCTGTTTTTT; CDR3: CASSGAGAPNTGELFF
V: TRBV6-1; size: -; D: TRBD1; J: TRBJ2-1; DNA: TGTGCCAGCAGCAGGGACAGACTCTCCTACAATGAGCAGTTCTTC; CDR3: CASSRDRLSYNEQFF
V: TRBV6-5; size: -; D: -; J: TRBJ2-7; DNA: TGTGCCAGCAGGGGGACTCGAGTATCCTACGAGCAGTACTTC; CDR3: CASRGTRVSYEQYF
V: TRBV7-9; size: -; D: TRBD2; J: TRBJ2-2; DNA: TGTGCCAGCAGCCCCCCTCTAGCGGGAGGGCCGGGCGGGGAGCTGTTTTTT; CDR3: CASSPPLAGGPGGELFF
V: TRBV4-1; size: -; D: -; J: TRBJ1-5; DNA: TGCGCCAGCAGCCTCTCTACGACCAGTTTCAATCAGCCCCAGCATTTT; CDR3: CASSLSTTSFNQPQHF
V: TRBV5-1; size: -; D: -; J: TRBJ1-1; DNA: TGCGCCAGCAGCTTGGAAACGGGGGCCCTCGTCAGGAAAGCTTTCTTT; CDR3: CASSLETGALVRKAFF
V: TRBV7-8; size: -; D: -; J: TRBJ2-2; DNA: TGTGCCAGCAGCTTAGCAAGGGGGACCGGGGAGCTGTTTTTT; CDR3: CASSLARGTGELFF
V: TRBV7-9; size: -; D: -; J: TRBJ2-7; DNA: TGTGCCAGCAGCAGAAGTTATAGCTCCTACGAGCAGTACTTC; CDR3: CASSRSYSSYEQYF
V: TRBV4-1; size: -; D: TRBD1; J: TRBJ1-1; DNA: TGCGCCAGCAGCCAGAACAGGGGGCGCATAGCTGAAGCTTTCTTT; CDR3: CASSQNRGRIAEAFF
V: TRBV6-5; size: -; D: -; J: TRBJ1-1; DNA: TGTGCCAGCAGTAGTCGGGTGATCGGCACTGAAGCTTTCTTT; CDR3: CASSSRVIGTEAFF
V: TRBV6-1; size: -; D: -; J: TRBJ1-5; DNA: TGTGCCAGCAGTGAAGAGGGCTGGCAGCCCCAGCATTTT; CDR3: CASSEEGWQPQHF
V: TRBV5-4; size: -; D: TRBD1; J: TRBJ2-2; DNA: TGTGCCAGCAGCCCGGGACAGGGCATAAGTTTGGCCGGGGAGCTGTTTTTT; CDR3: CASSPGQGISLAGELFF
V: TRBV15; size: -; D: -; J: TRBJ1-1; DNA: TGTGCCACCAGCGGGGGTCGTGGGACTGAAGCTTTCTTT; CDR3: CATSGGRGTEAFF
V: TRBV7-9; size: -; D: TRBD1; J: TRBJ1-1; DNA: TGTGCCAGCAGCCGGGGACAGGCGTTGGCTGAAGCTTTCTTT; CDR3: CASSRGQALAEAFF
V: TRBV10-3; size: -; D: -; J: TRBJ2-7; DNA: TGTGCCATCAGTGAGTCTCGGGTGGGCGAGCAGTACTTC; CDR3: CAISESRVGEQYF
V: TRBV19; size: -; D: -; J: TRBJ1-1; DNA: TGTGCCAGTAGTATAGCAGGCCTCGGGAACACTGAAGCTTTCTTT; CDR3: CASSIAGLGNTEAFF
V: TRBV18; size: -; D: -; J: TRBJ1-1; DNA: TGTGCCAGCTCACCGGGGCCGATGAACACTGAAGCTTTCTTT; CDR3: CASSPGPMNTEAFF
V: TRBV5-6; size: -; D: -; J: TRBJ2-5; DNA: TGTGCCAGCAGCTGGTACCAAGAGACCCAGTACTTC; CDR3: CASSWYQETQYF
V: TRBV18; size: -; D: -; J: TRBJ2-7; DNA: TGTGCCAGCTCACCACCGGAGGGCAAGAGCTCCTACGAGCAGTACTTC; CDR3: CASSPPEGKSSYEQYF
V: TRBV2; size: -; D: -; J: TRBJ1-1; DNA: TGTGCCAGCAGTGGACAGATGAACACTGAAGCTTTCTTT; CDR3: CASSGQMNTEAFF
V: TRBV2; size: -; D: -; J: TRBJ2-7; DNA: TGTGCCAGCAGTGGGGATGCGGCCGAGCAGTACTTC; CDR3: CASSGDAAEQYF
V: TRBV6-4; size: -; D: -; J: TRBJ2-3; DNA: TGTGCCAGCAGCTTCCTCGGAGGGTTTTCAGATACGCAGTATTTT; CDR3: CASSFLGGFSDTQYF
V: TRBV7-9; size: -; D: TRBD1; J: TRBJ1-4; DNA: TGTGCCAGCAGCACCGGGACAGAGTATGAAAAACTGTTTTTT; CDR3: CASSTGTEYEKLFF
V: TRBV25-1; size: -; D: -; J: TRBJ2-7; DNA: TGTGCCAGCAGTGAGCTAGCGTCATCCTACGAGCAGTACTTC; CDR3: CASSELASSYEQYF
V: TRBV19; size: -; D: -; J: TRBJ1-1; DNA: TGTGCCAGTATCTCCTGGGGGGACCCTGGGAACACTGAAGCTTTCTTT; CDR3: CASISWGDPGNTEAFF
V: TRBV18; size: -; D: -; J: TRBJ1-5; DNA: TGTGCCAGCTCACCACCGTGGGGGTCGCGCAATCAGCCCCAGCATTTT; CDR3: CASSPPWGSRNQPQHF
V: TRBV7-2; size: -; D: -; J: TRBJ1-1; DNA: TGTGCCAGCAGCTCCCAAGGAGGAAGACTGAACACTGAAGCTTTCTTT; CDR3: CASSSQGGRLNTEAFF
V: TRBV4-1; size: -; D: TRBD2; J: TRBJ2-3; DNA: TGCGCCAGCAGCCTCGTTACTAGCGGGAGGGCCGCAGATACGCAGTATTTT; CDR3: CASSLVTSGRAADTQYF
V: TRBV2; size: once; D: -; J: TRBJ2-3; DNA: TGTGCCAGCAAAAGGGATGGCACAGATACGCAGTATTTT; CDR3: CASKRDGTDTQYF
V: TRBV29-1; size: -; D: -; J: TRBJ1-1; DNA: TGCACGGTATCTGGGCTACGTAATGTTGAAGCTTTCTTT; CDR3: CTVSGLRNVEAFF
V: TRBV6-1; size: -; D: -; J: TRBJ1-4; DNA: TGTGCCAGCAGCAGGTCTAATGAAAAACTGTTTTTT; CDR3: CASSRSNEKLFF
V: TRBV2; size: -; D: -; J: TRBJ1-6; DNA: TGTGCCAGCAGTGAAGTAACAGGCAATTCACCCCTCCACTTT; CDR3: CASSEVTGNSPLHF
V: TRBV27; size: -; D: -; J: TRBJ1-2; DNA: TGTGCCAGCAGTCCTTGGACACCTACTGCTGGCTACACCTTC; CDR3: CASSPWTPTAGYTF
V: TRBV10-3; size: -; D: -; J: TRBJ1-2; DNA: TGTGCCATCAGTGAGCCGGGGGGATCCGATGGCTACACCTTC; CDR3: CAISEPGGSDGYTF
V: TRBV11-3; size: few; D: TRBD1; J: TRBJ1-3; DNA: TGTGCCAGCAGTGCGACAGGGGCCGGAAACACCATATATTTT; CDR3: CASSATGAGNTIYF
V: TRBV11-2; size: -; D: -; J: TRBJ2-2; DNA: TGCGCCAGCAGCCCCATCCGGGGACGGCCCACCGGGGAGCTGTTTTTT; CDR3: CASSPIRGRPTGELFF
V: TRBV5-1; size: -; D: TRBD2; J: TRBJ2-7; DNA: TGCGCCAGCAGCCCGTCCGCGGGGGGGCGCACCTACGAGCAGTACTTC; CDR3: CASSPSAGGRTYEQYF
V: TRBV29-1; size: -; D: TRBD2; J: TRBJ2-7; DNA: TGCAGCGTGGGCGGGGGGGTCTACGAGCAGCACTTC; CDR3: CSVGGGVYEQHF
V: TRBV5-1; size: -; D: -; J: TRBJ1-5; DNA: TGCGCCAGCAGCTTCGGGGGCGGGAGCGAGCCCCAGCATTTT; CDR3: CASSFGGGSEPQHF
V: TRBV6-6; size: -; D: -; J: TRBJ2-7; DNA: TGTGCCAGCAGCGCCCGCAATGAGGCCGGCGAGCAGTACTTC; CDR3: CASSARNEAGEQYF
V: TRBV6-1; size: -; D: -; J: TRBJ2-6; DNA: TGTGCCAGCCATAGGGGGGGCTCTGGGGCCAACGTCCTGACTTTC; CDR3: CASHRGGSGANVLTF
V: TRBV2; size: -; D: TRBD1; J: TRBJ2-7; DNA: TGTGCCAGCAAACGGACAGGGTTGATGGATTACGAGCAGTACTTC; CDR3: CASKRTGLMDYEQYF